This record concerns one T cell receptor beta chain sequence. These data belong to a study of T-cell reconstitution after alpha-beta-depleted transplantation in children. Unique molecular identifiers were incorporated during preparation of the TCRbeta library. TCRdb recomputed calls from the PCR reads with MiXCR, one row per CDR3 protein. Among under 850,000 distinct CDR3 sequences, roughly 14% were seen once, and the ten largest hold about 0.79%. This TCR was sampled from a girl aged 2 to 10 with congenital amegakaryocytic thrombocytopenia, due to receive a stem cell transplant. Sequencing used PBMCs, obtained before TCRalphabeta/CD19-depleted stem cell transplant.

CDR3 coding DNA: TGTGCCAGCAGCTTAGGTGAAGGGAAGGCCTACGAGCAGTACTTC. As protein: CASSLGEGKAYEQYF. V usage is TRBV7-9 and J usage is TRBJ2-7, with D unresolved. Per the germline V gene, CDR1 is SEHNR and CDR2 is FQNEAQ (reference sequence). Trimming shortened V by 1 base and J by 2 bases, and 12 bases separated the two germline ends. The CDR3 length is 15 residues.